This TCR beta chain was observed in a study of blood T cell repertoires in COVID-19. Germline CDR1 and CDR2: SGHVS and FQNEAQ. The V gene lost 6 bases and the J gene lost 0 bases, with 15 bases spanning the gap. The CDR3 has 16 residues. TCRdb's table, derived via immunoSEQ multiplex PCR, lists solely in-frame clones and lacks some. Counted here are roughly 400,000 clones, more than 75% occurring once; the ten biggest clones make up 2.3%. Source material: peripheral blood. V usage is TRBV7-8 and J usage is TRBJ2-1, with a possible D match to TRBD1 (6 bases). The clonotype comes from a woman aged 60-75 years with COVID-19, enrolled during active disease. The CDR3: CASSPYRAGSYNEQFF. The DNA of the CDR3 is TGTGCCAGCAGTCCCTACAGGGCTGGCTCCTACAATGAGCAGTTCTTC.